This TCR beta chain came from a study of cytomegalovirus exposure and HLA in healthy donors. Data came from immunoSEQ multiplex PCR; TCRdb stores just in-frame clones and leaves some out. The top ten hold 1.4% of the sample, which has fewer than 200,000 clones, about 83% seen once. Trimming stripped 3 bases from V and 2 bases from J, with 12 bases between. The CDR3 is 14 residues long. Germline CDR1 SGHNT, CDR2 YYREEE (reference sequence). Sequencing used PBMCs. This sequence was found in a woman in her thirties in good health and CMV-seronegative. V gene TRBV5-4 combines with J gene TRBJ2-7, with D unresolved. This CDR3 reads CASSSGLKAYEQYF. CDR3 DNA: TGTGCCAGCAGCTCGGGTCTAAAAGCCTACGAGCAGTACTTC.